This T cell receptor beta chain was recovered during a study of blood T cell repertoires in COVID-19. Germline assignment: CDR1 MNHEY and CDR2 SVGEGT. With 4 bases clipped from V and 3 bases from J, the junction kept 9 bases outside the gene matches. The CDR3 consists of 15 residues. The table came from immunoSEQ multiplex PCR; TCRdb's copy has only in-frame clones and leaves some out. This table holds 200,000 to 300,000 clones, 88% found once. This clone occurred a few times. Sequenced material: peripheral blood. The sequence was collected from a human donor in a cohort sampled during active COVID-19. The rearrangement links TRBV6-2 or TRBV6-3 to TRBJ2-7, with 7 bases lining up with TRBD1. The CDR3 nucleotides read TGTGCCAGCAGTTTTGAGGGGGCTGGAGGCTACGAGCAGTACTTC. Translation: CASSFEGAGGYEQYF.